Sequencing of this TCR beta chain was carried out in a study of beta chain features in type 1 diabetes. Whole-study results and caveats: Shortening that was moderate but significant affected the TCRB CDR3s of Type 1 diabetes patients in all four CD4+ subsets. In type 1 diabetes patients, VDJ junctions had fewer insertions; deletions at these junctions were more frequent.

cDNA synthesis used the whole RNA isolate, giving expressed TCRB sequences. The protocol was immunoSEQ multiplex PCR, while the TCRdb copy is restricted to in-frame clones and leaves out a portion. The sample records hundreds of thousands of clones, around an eighth being singletons. As regards this clone: Its antigen remains unknown.

The germline V gene encodes CDR1 SGHKS and CDR2 YYEKEE (reference sequence). The length of the CDR3 is 14 residues. Trimming removed 1 base from V and 4 bases from J, with 10 bases in between. Sequences were obtained from naive CD4+ T cells from blood. The clonotype was recovered from a man aged 18 to 29 with type 1 diabetes. The gene calls are TRBV5-5 and TRBJ2-3; a weak D match, TRBD2 (5 bases). CDR3 region: CASSLPRSADTQYF. In nucleotides, the CDR3 is TGTGCCAGCAGCTTGCCGCGTAGCGCAGATACGCAGTATTTT.